This T cell receptor beta chain was identified during a study of T-cell memory formation after mild COVID-19. V lost 5 bases, J lost 5 bases, and 9 bases stayed unmatched. The V gene's germline CDR1 is DFQATT and CDR2 SNEGSKA (reference sequence). The CDR3 runs 13 residues. From the 5' RACE reads, TCRdb called clonotypes with MiXCR, one entry per CDR3 protein. The repertoire holds more than 250,000 distinct CDR3 sequences, around 16% seen once, with roughly 24% in the top ten. With regard to this clonotype: Its antigen remains unknown.

Study-level findings and limits: Some SARS-CoV-2-responding clones were already detected in memory before infection.

The sequence was obtained from a man aged 18 to 29 who had mild COVID-19 (a few samples of this study predate the infection). Cell type and time point are not known. The sample was PBMCs or a T cell subset sorted from them (not recorded which). The chain couples TRBV20-1 to TRBJ2-7; TRBD1 matches 7 bases. The CDR3: CSAVRQGIDEQYV. In nucleotides, the CDR3 is TGCAGTGCTGTGAGACAGGGTATCGACGAGCAGTACGTC.